This TCR beta chain comes out of a study of T-cell memory formation after mild COVID-19. Study-level information: The TCR clusters were mostly specific to one donor. The study, taken as a whole, reports: The main location of contracting CD4+ clones was CM and EM, and that of contracting CD8+ clones was EMRA.

Germline V gene data show CDR1 as MNHEY and CDR2 as SMNVEV (reference sequence). This CDR3 is built from 15 residues. Trimming left V 6 bases short and J 0 bases short, with 9 bases between. The sample holds many counts of this clonotype. Its cognate antigen is unknown. TCRdb redid the calling of the 5' RACE reads with MiXCR, one entry per CDR3 protein. The repertoire includes around 30,000 distinct CDR3 sequences, less than 15% of them detected once, and 13% to 15% sits in the top ten. The sequence derives from an adult woman who had mild COVID-19 (a few samples of this study predate the infection). Cell type and time point are not known. This chain uses TRBV27 with TRBJ1-6; no clear D. Sequencing used PBMCs or a T cell subset sorted from them (not recorded which). In nucleotides, the CDR3 is TGTGCCAGCAGCCCCTGGAGCTCCTATAATTCACCCCTCCACTTT. This translates into CASSPWSSYNSPLHF.